The 20 T cell receptor beta chains given below trace back to one sample, sequenced in a study of T cells after yellow fever vaccination (dated by TCRdb to between 2017 and 2020). This specimen's treatment or condition label, interpreted: live attenuated yellow fever vaccine strain. Library method: 5' RACE. Sequencer: Illumina HiSeq 2500. TCRdb itself trimmed the public reads at Q25 with fastp, ran MiXCR and retained productive beta chains. When rows share a CDR3 protein, they turn into one entry using the most common DNA and genes. Across this sample there are around 160,000 distinct CDR3 sequences, with 6% to 7.5% seen only once. The top ten constitute more than 2.5% of the sample. The sequencing here drew on CD4+ T cells sorted from PBMCs, taken 5 to 6 days after the first yellow fever vaccination. These TCRs come from a young man who received the YFV17D yellow fever vaccine.

V and J are TRBV2 and TRBJ2-2, with D possibly being TRBD2 (6 bases). This CDR3 has 13 amino acids. CDR1 SNHLY and CDR2 FYNNEI come from the germline V gene. The V gene lost 6 bases and the J gene lost 6 bases, with 11 bases spanning the gap. The CDR3 protein is CASSQTGAGELFF. CDR3 nucleotide sequence: TGTGCCAGCAGCCAAACGGGGGCCGGGGAGCTGTTTTTT.

This clonotype was detected many times. The chain employs TRBV7-2 and TRBJ2-1; D is tentatively TRBD1 or TRBD2 (5 bases each). The CDR3 is 16 residues long. V dropped 5 bases and J dropped 0 bases, with 14 bases sitting between them. Germline V lookup: CDR1 SGHTA, CDR2 FQGNSA. The CDR3: CASSRTPGRSYNEQFF. As DNA, the CDR3 is TGTGCCAGCAGCCGAACCCCGGGGCGCTCCTACAATGAGCAGTTCTTC.

This clonotype has just a few counts. This chain uses TRBV5-5 with TRBJ1-5; 7 nucleotides align to TRBD1. The CDR3 totals 14 residues. Losses at the gene ends were 6 bases for V and 7 bases for J; bases not matched to a gene: 10. In germline, CDR1 is SGHKS, CDR2 YYEKEE (reference sequence). This CDR3 reads CASTAQQGLQPQHF. CDR3 sequence (DNA): TGTGCCAGCACTGCCCAACAGGGGCTACAGCCCCAGCATTTT.

This clonotype has a handful of counts. The rearrangement uses TRBV12-3 or TRBV12-4 and TRBJ1-2; D is perhaps TRBD1 (5 bases). This CDR3 region has 14 residues. Trimming took 5 bases from V and 0 from J, leaving 10 bases between them. Written as DNA, the CDR3 is TGTGCCAGCAGTACTCAAGGGGCTAACTATGGCTACACCTTC. It codes for CASSTQGANYGYTF.

This clonotype was seen only a few times. The J gene is TRBJ2-1, the V gene TRBV19; 8 bases are shared with TRBD1. V gave up 6 bases and J gave up 2 bases; unmatched junction bases: 9. Germline CDR1 is LNHDA and CDR2 is SQIVND (reference sequence). This CDR3 has 16 residues. CDR3 region: CASSRRQGTTYNEQFF. CDR3 nucleotides: TGTGCCAGTAGCCGTAGACAGGGGACGACCTACAATGAGCAGTTCTTC.

This chain links TRBV20-1 with TRBJ2-1; a weak D match, TRBD2 (5 bases). The CDR3 has 12 residues. CDR1 DFQATT and CDR2 SNEGSKA come from the germline V gene (reference sequence). V gave up 6 bases and J gave up 5 bases, with 11 bases separating them. The CDR3 protein is CSARGYNNEQFF. CDR3 in DNA: TGCAGTGCCCGGGGTTATAACAATGAGCAGTTCTTC.

This clonotype was seen repeatedly, ten times or more. The J gene is TRBJ1-2, the V gene TRBV12-3 or TRBV12-4; weak D call: TRBD1 (5 bases). The CDR3 is 15 residues long. V was pared by 0 bases and J by 4 bases, with 12 bases between. This CDR3 is CASSLAGQGTYGYTF. As DNA, the CDR3 is TGTGCCAGCAGTTTAGCTGGCCAGGGAACCTATGGCTACACCTTC.

The chain links TRBV12-3 or TRBV12-4 to TRBJ1-4; D uncertain. The CDR3 loop spans 12 amino acids. V dropped 8 bases and J dropped 0 bases, with 4 bases sitting between them. The CDR3 sequence is CASGATNEKLFF. In DNA form, the CDR3 reads TGTGCCAGCGGGGCAACTAATGAAAAACTGTTTTTT.

A word on this clonotype: A junction boundary mismatches the germline segment, possibly from a read error. The rearrangement links TRBV7-8 to TRBJ2-1; TRBD1 or TRBD2 may be the D gene (6 bases each). CDR1 SGHVS and CDR2 FQNEAQ come from the germline V gene. The CDR3 consists of 12 residues. CDR3 bases: TGTGCCCGCAGCTTACAGGGACTTGAGCAGTTCTTC. Translating it yields CARSLQGLEQFF.

This clonotype was counted ten times or more. V is TRBV7-2 and J is TRBJ2-5; D may be TRBD2 (7 bases). V gave up 7 bases and J gave up 4 bases, with 13 bases separating them. The germline V gene has CDR1 SGHTA and CDR2 FQGNSA. The CDR3 extends over 13 amino acids. In DNA form, the CDR3 reads TGTGCCAGCACCCCTGGGGGGGCAGAGACCCAGTACTTC. Its protein product is CASTPGGAETQYF.

V usage is TRBV4-1 and J usage is TRBJ2-3; D not resolved. The CDR3 spans 13 residues. V lost 1 base and J lost 6, with 8 bases in between. CDR1 MGHRA and CDR2 YSYEKL come from the germline V gene. The CDR3 loop reads CASSQAYRDTQYF. The CDR3 coding sequence is TGCGCCAGCAGCCAAGCCTACCGGGATACGCAGTATTTT.

Many counts were recorded for this clonotype. The gene calls are TRBV4-3 and TRBJ2-1; no clear D. Germline-derived CDR1 and CDR2 are LGHNA and YSLEER. CDR3 length equals 16 residues. The ends were cut back, 0 bases at V and 0 bases at J, with 9 bases in the middle. The CDR3 loop reads CASSQDTHNSYNEQFF. In nucleotides, the CDR3 is TGCGCCAGCAGCCAAGATACACATAACTCCTACAATGAGCAGTTCTTC.

This clonotype was detected many times. This rearrangement joins TRBV5-1 to TRBJ2-2, with D uncertain. Germline loops: CDR1 SGHRS, CDR2 YFSETQ. Trimming pared 4 bases from V and 2 bases from J, leaving 9 bases between. This CDR3 comprises 14 residues. CDR3 amino acids: CASSPRTNTGELFF. DNA for the CDR3: TGCGCCAGCAGCCCAAGAACCAACACCGGGGAGCTGTTTTTT.

There are many counts of this clonotype. The J gene is TRBJ2-7, the V gene TRBV7-9; 9 nucleotides line up with TRBD2. This CDR3 region has 15 residues. The trim removed 3 bases at V and 3 bases at J, leaving 6 bases unmatched. CDR1 and CDR2 from the germline V gene are SEHNR and FQNEAQ (reference sequence). CDR3 in amino acids: CASSFRGGGDYEQYF. The CDR3, as DNA: TGTGCCAGCAGCTTTCGGGGCGGGGGGGACTACGAGCAGTACTTC.

This clonotype has at least ten counts. The rearrangement uses TRBV7-2 and TRBJ1-5, with 8 bases that match TRBD1. Trimming removed 4 bases from V and 5 bases from J; junction bases left unmatched: 4. The CDR3 has 14 amino acids. Germline loops: CDR1 SGHTA, CDR2 FQGNSA. For the CDR3, the DNA is TGTGCCAGCAGCTCGACAGGGGTTGATCAGCCCCAGCATTTT. Translating gives CASSSTGVDQPQHF. The full variable domain, its missing parts supplied by reference TRBV7-2 and TRBJ1-5, is GAGVSQSPSNKVTEKGKDVELRCDPISGHTALYWYRQSLGQGLEFLIYFQGNSAPDKSGLPSDRFSAERTGGSVSTLTIQRTQQEDSAVYLCASSSTGVDQPQHFGDGTRLSIL.

The sample holds many counts of this clonotype. V is TRBV6-2 or TRBV6-3 and J is TRBJ2-7; D remains ambiguous. Germline V gene sequence: CDR1 MNHEY, CDR2 SVGEGT. There are 15 residues in the CDR3. V gave up 4 bases and J gave up 2 bases, with 15 bases separating them. CDR3 sequence: CASSLGDSPTYEQYV. Written as DNA, the CDR3 is TGTGCCAGCAGTTTGGGCGACTCACCCACCTACGAGCAGTACGTC.

V gene TRBV20-1 combines with J gene TRBJ1-1; the D gene is possibly TRBD1 (5 bases). Per germline, CDR1 DFQATT and CDR2 SNEGSKA (reference sequence). The CDR3 extends over 15 amino acids. V lost 6 bases, J lost 0 bases, and 17 bases lay in between. Here the CDR3 reads CSAPRGGKMNTEAFF. CDR3 sequence (DNA): TGCAGTGCCCCTAGGGGAGGGAAGATGAACACTGAAGCTTTCTTT.

This clonotype occurred many times. The V gene is TRBV5-1, the J gene TRBJ2-2; D is perhaps TRBD1 or TRBD2 (5 bases each). Germline V lookup: CDR1 SGHRS, CDR2 YFSETQ. V dropped 0 bases and J dropped 4 bases, with 13 bases sitting between them. The CDR3 is 16 amino acids. CDR3 protein: CASSLVAGGFTGELFF. In DNA form, the CDR3 reads TGCGCCAGCAGCTTGGTCGCTGGGGGATTCACCGGGGAGCTGTTTTTT.

On this clonotype itself: A much larger clonotype is one base distant, so this may be a read error. The chain recombines TRBV28 with TRBJ2-5; 7 positions agree with TRBD1. The V gene end was trimmed by 9 bases and the J gene end by 0 bases; junction bases not matched to a gene: 4. Germline CDR1 and CDR2: MDHEN and SYDVKM. The CDR3 extends over 13 amino acids. CDR3 nucleotide sequence: TGTGCCAGTGCCACAGGGGACCAAGAGACCCAGTACTTC. Amino acids: CASATGDQETQYF.

This clonotype has only a few counts. One end of the junction varies from germline; a read error may be responsible. The chain links TRBV18 to TRBJ2-1, with D unresolved. Germline V CDR1 and CDR2: KGHSH, LQKENI. The CDR3 is made up of 14 amino acids. In nucleotides, the CDR3 is TGTGCCAGCTCACCACCTTTGGAGCTTGGCGCGCAGCTCTTC. It codes for CASSPPLELGAQLF.